These 30 T cell receptor beta chains were all obtained from the same sample, sequenced in a study of blood T cell repertoires in COVID-19. Sequenced by immunoSEQ multiplex PCR; TCRdb stores in-frame clones only, minus some. The sample carries around 150,000 clones, about four fifths recorded once. Sequences were obtained from PBMCs or T cells enriched from blood (not recorded which). The receptors were gathered from a woman aged 55-70 years who had recovered from COVID-19.

The V call is TRBV4-1, the J call TRBJ2-1; 15 bases align to TRBD2. The germline V gene has CDR1 MGHRA and CDR2 YSYEKL. The CDR3 spans 19 residues. J lost 8 bases, V lost 3 bases, and 14 bases had no gene match. CDR3 bases: TGCGCCAGCAGCCATCCCGGACTAGCGGGGGGGCCGAATCGGGATGAGCAGTTCTTC. Its protein product is CASSHPGLAGGPNRDEQFF.

The chain carries TRBV21-1 and TRBJ2-7; the D call in the table, TRBD2, was not verified against the DNA. TRBV21-1 is reported as a pseudogene. The CDR3 loop spans 15 amino acids. The CDR3 DNA follows: TGTGCCAGCAGCAAAGCAGGGAGAAACGGTTACGAGCAGTACTTC. Residues: CASSKAGRNGYEQYF.

This chain links TRBV2 with TRBJ2-7, with D maybe TRBD1 (5 bases). Trimming left V 7 bases short and J 6 bases short, with 22 bases between. The CDR3 is 15 residues long. Germline V gene sequence: CDR1 SNHLY, CDR2 FYNNEI. CDR3 DNA: TGTGCCAGCATGGGGCTAGTGGCAGGGCCGTCCGAGCAGTACTTC. Its translation: CASMGLVAGPSEQYF.

The genes are TRBV20-1 and TRBJ2-3; D unclear. This CDR3 is built from 11 residues. V gave up 1 base and J gave up 4 bases, with 3 bases separating them. Germline CDR1 is DFQATT and CDR2 is SNEGSKA (reference sequence). CDR3 nucleotides: TGCAGTGCTAGAGGGCCAGATACGCAGTATTTT. Translating gives CSARGPDTQYF.

The gene calls are TRBV27 and TRBJ1-3, with 7 bases fitting TRBD1. Germline-derived CDR1 and CDR2 are MNHEY and SMNVEV (reference sequence). CDR3 size: 14 residues. CDR3 sequence: CAAGRDSSGNTIYF. In DNA, the CDR3 is TGTGCTGCCGGCCGGGACAGCTCTGGAAACACCATATATTTT.

This chain uses TRBV3-1 (or the pseudogene TRBV3-2) with TRBJ2-7, with 12 bases that match TRBD2. The CDR3 runs 14 residues. Germline V CDR1 and CDR2: LGHDT, YNNKEL (reference sequence). The J segment lost 1 base and the V segment lost 6 bases, leaving 1 base of the junction unmatched. The CDR3 DNA follows: TGTGCCAGCAGACTAGCGGGGGGTTCCTACGAGCAGTACTTC. It encodes CASRLAGGSYEQYF.

The J gene is TRBJ2-7, the V gene TRBV30; maybe TRBD2 (6 bases). The germline V and J ends were trimmed by 2 bases and 7 bases, with 15 bases remaining between them. This CDR3 has 13 residues. Germline V gives CDR1 GTSNPN, CDR2 SVGIG (reference sequence). The CDR3 here is CAWSPVGGREQYF. The CDR3 DNA follows: TGTGCCTGGAGTCCCGTTGGGGGGAGGGAGCAGTACTTC.

This clone appeared a few times. The chain couples TRBV5-6 to TRBJ1-4, with unresolved D. Germline assignment: CDR1 SGHDT and CDR2 YYEEEE. The CDR3 runs to 15 residues. V was shortened by 6 bases and J by 3 bases, with 15 bases between the two germline ends. The CDR3 is CASTLGGVSNEKLFF. CDR3 DNA: TGTGCCAGCACCCTGGGCGGGGTATCTAATGAAAAACTGTTTTTT. Using reference TRBV5-6 and TRBJ1-4 for the parts outside the CDR3, the full variable domain is DAGVTQSPTHLIKTRGQQVTLRCSPKSGHDTVSWYQQALGQGPQFIFQYYEEEERQRGNFPDRFSGHQFPNYSSELNVNALLLGDSALYLCASTLGGVSNEKLFFGSGTQLSVL.

V is TRBV3-1 (or the pseudogene TRBV3-2) and J is TRBJ1-3; D unclear. The CDR3 is made up of 17 amino acids. Deletions cut 1 base from V and 0 bases from J, with 13 bases between. From germline, CDR1 is LGHDT and CDR2 YNNKEL (reference sequence). DNA for the CDR3: TGTGCCAGCAGCCAAGTTGGGCAGATTTACTCTGGAAACACCATATATTTT. The encoded protein is CASSQVGQIYSGNTIYF.

The chain employs TRBV19 and TRBJ2-5; unclear D gene. This CDR3 comprises 13 residues. The germline V gene encodes CDR1 LNHDA and CDR2 SQIVND (reference sequence). Deletions cut 4 bases from V and 2 bases from J, with 8 bases between. The chain's CDR3 is CASSRSQQETQYF. As DNA, the CDR3 is TGTGCCAGTAGTAGATCCCAGCAAGAGACCCAGTACTTC.

V usage is TRBV18 and J usage is TRBJ2-7; 9 positions agree with TRBD2. V shed 0 bases, J shed 6 bases, and the junction held 3 bases outside the gene matches. Germline V gives CDR1 KGHSH, CDR2 LQKENI. The CDR3 totals 14 residues. CDR3 amino acids: CASSPPVTSGEQYF. The CDR3 DNA is TGTGCCAGCTCACCACCAGTGACTAGCGGCGAGCAGTACTTC.

The rearrangement uses TRBV19 and TRBJ1-1; D is uncertain. The CDR3 spans 14 residues. Germline V lookup: CDR1 LNHDA, CDR2 SQIVND (reference sequence). The V end was cut by 3 bases, the J end by 3 bases, with 11 bases between. CDR3 in DNA: TGTGCCAGTAGTATTGGCAGGTCGGACACTGAAGCTTTCTTT. Translating gives CASSIGRSDTEAFF.

The rearrangement links TRBV5-1 to TRBJ1-1; unclear D gene. Trimming pared 4 bases from V and 8 bases from J, leaving 18 bases between. This CDR3 contains 14 residues. Germline CDR1 SGHRS, CDR2 YFSETQ. The CDR3 DNA sequence: TGCGCCAGCAGCCTAGCTGGTGGCCCCTTAGAAGCTTTCTTT. This codes for CASSLAGGPLEAFF.

This clone turned up a few times. This chain links TRBV2 with TRBJ1-1, with D hard to call. CDR1 and CDR2 from the germline V gene are SNHLY and FYNNEI. This CDR3 is built from 15 residues. Trimming stripped 0 bases from V and 3 bases from J, with 11 bases between. The CDR3 reads CASSEARQSHTEAFF. For the CDR3, the DNA is TGTGCCAGCAGTGAAGCGCGGCAGTCCCACACTGAAGCTTTCTTT.

The genes are TRBV7-9 and TRBJ1-2; D possibly corresponds to TRBD1 (5 bases). Looked up from germline, CDR1 is SEHNR and CDR2 is FQNEAQ (reference sequence). CDR3 length: 13 residues. V lost 1 base, J lost 7 bases, and 10 bases lay in between. The CDR3 coding sequence is TGTGCCAGCAGCTTAGGGGGGGACTCTGGCTACACCTTC. Protein product: CASSLGGDSGYTF.

The chain recombines TRBV5-1 with TRBJ1-2; 7 bases fit TRBD1. J lost 8 bases, V lost 5 bases, and 12 bases had no gene match. Germline V gives CDR1 SGHRS, CDR2 YFSETQ. The CDR3 contains 14 residues. CDR3: CASRPRDRSEGYTF. The CDR3 DNA reads as TGCGCCAGCAGGCCCCGGGACAGAAGTGAGGGCTACACCTTC.

The chain is built from TRBV5-5 and TRBJ1-5; a weak D match, TRBD1 (6 bases). V was shortened by 4 bases and J by 7 bases, with 15 bases between the two germline ends. CDR3 length equals 14 residues. Looked up from germline, CDR1 is SGHKS and CDR2 is YYEKEE (reference sequence). The CDR3 coding sequence is TGTGCCAGCAGCGAAGGGGGACGGAGACAGCCCCAGCATTTT. It is translated as CASSEGGRRQPQHF.

The gene calls are TRBV28 and TRBJ1-2; tentative D call: TRBD1 (5 bases). Germline CDR1 is MDHEN and CDR2 is SYDVKM. V was shortened by 2 bases and J by 6 bases, with 16 bases between the two germline ends. CDR3 length: 15 amino acids. This CDR3 is CASSLASGRAHGYTF. The DNA for the CDR3 is TGTGCCAGCAGTTTAGCCTCAGGGAGGGCGCATGGCTACACCTTC.

The chain is built from TRBV12-2 and TRBJ2-1; TRBD2 was called by the table and not checked on the DNA. TRBV12-2 is a pseudogene locus. The CDR3 is 14 residues long. CDR3 sequence: CASLTSGGAGEQFF. CDR3 nucleotides: TGTGCAAGTCTTACTAGCGGGGGGGCCGGTGAGCAGTTCTTC.

The rearrangement links TRBV3-1 (or the pseudogene TRBV3-2) to TRBJ1-2; 7 bases map to TRBD1. V lost 2 bases to trimming and J lost 4 bases; unmatched junction nucleotides: 7. Germline V gene data show CDR1 as LGHDT and CDR2 as YNNKEL (reference sequence). The CDR3 totals 15 residues. Here the CDR3 reads CASSQSDRVRYGYTF. CDR3 nucleotides: TGTGCCAGCAGCCAAAGTGACAGGGTCCGCTATGGCTACACCTTC.

The chain recombines TRBV9 with TRBJ2-1, with 11 bases aligning to TRBD2. This CDR3 spans 17 amino acids. The ends lost 3 bases at V and 8 bases at J; junction bases unmatched: 13. CDR1 SGDLS and CDR2 YYNGEE come from the germline V gene. Written as DNA, the CDR3 is TGTGCCAGCAGCGCCCTAGCGGGGGGATCCCTCATCGATGAGCAGTTCTTC. Residues: CASSALAGGSLIDEQFF.

The chain has TRBV11-2 and TRBJ2-7; a possible D gene is TRBD1 (6 bases). The CDR3 runs to 15 residues. Germline CDR1 reads SGHAT; CDR2 reads FQNNGV. V shed 5 bases and J shed 5 bases, with 19 bases lying between them. CDR3 coding DNA: TGTGCCAGCAGCCACTCTCGGGCAGGGGCCCACGAGCAGTACTTC. It codes for CASSHSRAGAHEQYF. Drawing the rest from reference TRBV11-2 and TRBJ2-7, the complete variable domain is EAGVAQSPRYKIIEKRQSVAFWCNPISGHATLYWYQQILGQGPKLLIQFQNNGVVDDSQLPKDRFSAERLKGVDSTLKIQPAKLEDSAVYLCASSHSRAGAHEQYFGPGTRLTVT.

This sequence joins TRBV3-1 (or the pseudogene TRBV3-2) and TRBJ2-7, with 7 positions matching TRBD2. The CDR3 length is 16 residues. Germline assignment: CDR1 LGHDT and CDR2 YNNKEL (reference sequence). With 1 base clipped from V and 4 bases from J, the junction kept 10 bases outside the gene matches. The CDR3 DNA reads as TGTGCCAGCAGCCAAGTGGTGAGGACTAGTCGGTACGAGCAGTACTTC. This encodes CASSQVVRTSRYEQYF.

The chain is built from TRBV19 and TRBJ2-5; tentative D call: TRBD2 (5 bases). Looked up from germline, CDR1 is LNHDA and CDR2 is SQIVND (reference sequence). CDR3 length: 14 amino acids. The V end was cut by 6 bases, the J end by 5 bases, with 16 bases between. The CDR3 spells CASSTSYISETQYF. The CDR3 coding sequence is TGTGCCAGTAGCACTAGTTATATTTCGGAGACCCAGTACTTC.

This rearrangement joins TRBV5-6 to TRBJ2-3; 9 nucleotides line up with TRBD2. CDR3 length equals 16 residues. CDR1 is SGHDT and CDR2 is YYEEEE in the germline V gene. V gave up 4 bases and J gave up 1 base; unmatched junction bases: 7. The CDR3 DNA reads as TGTGCCAGCAGCAGTGGGGCTAGCGGGGGCACAGATACGCAGTATTTT. Its translation: CASSSGASGGTDTQYF.

V is TRBV19 and J is TRBJ2-6, with D perhaps TRBD2 (5 bases). The CDR3 has 17 residues. The V gene's germline CDR1 is LNHDA and CDR2 SQIVND (reference sequence). Trimming pared 9 bases from V and 0 bases from J, leaving 18 bases between. The CDR3: CASRLRATRSGANVLTF. As DNA, the CDR3 is TGTGCCAGCAGACTAAGGGCCACCCGCTCTGGGGCCAACGTCCTGACTTTC.

This chain connects TRBV7-2 to TRBJ2-5, with D possibly matching TRBD2 (5 bases). The CDR3 consists of 14 residues. Germline assignment: CDR1 SGHTA and CDR2 FQGNSA. Between the trimmed V and J ends, which lost 2 bases and 5 bases, there was a span of 12 bases. As DNA, the CDR3 is TGTGCCAGCAGCTTACAGTCGGGGTCGGAGACCCAGTACTTC. Translating it yields CASSLQSGSETQYF. Complete variable domain (other parts from reference TRBV7-2 and TRBJ2-5): GAGVSQSPSNKVTEKGKDVELRCDPISGHTALYWYRQSLGQGLEFLIYFQGNSAPDKSGLPSDRFSAERTGGSVSTLTIQRTQQEDSAVYLCASSLQSGSETQYFGPGTRLLVL.

The chain joins TRBV6-5 to TRBJ1-2, with 9 bases lining up with TRBD1. The CDR3 is 13 residues long. V lost 10 bases to trimming and J lost 10 bases; unmatched junction nucleotides: 13. The germline V gene encodes CDR1 MNHEY and CDR2 SVGAGI. The CDR3 here is CATTGQGYGDYTF. The DNA for the CDR3 is TGTGCCACCACGGGACAGGGTTATGGGGACTACACCTTC.

The chain recombines TRBV24-1 with TRBJ1-3, with D possibly being TRBD1 (6 bases). V shed 7 bases and J shed 4 bases, with 22 bases lying between them. Germline V gene lookup returns CDR1 KGHDR and CDR2 SFDVKD. The CDR3 loop spans 17 amino acids. CDR3 sequence: CATSGGETGPSGNTIYF. The CDR3 bases are TGTGCCACCAGCGGGGGGGAGACAGGTCCTTCGGGAAACACCATATATTTT.

J is TRBJ1-2 and V is TRBV19, with TRBD1 matching 7 bases. The J segment lost 8 bases and the V segment lost 5 bases, leaving 5 bases of the junction unmatched. CDR3 size: 12 residues. CDR1 and CDR2 (germline): LNHDA, SQIVND (reference sequence). Here the CDR3 reads CASSVQGNGYTF. In DNA, the CDR3 is TGTGCCAGTAGTGTACAGGGGAACGGCTACACCTTC.